This TCR beta chain was observed in a study of cytomegalovirus exposure and HLA in healthy donors. Per the germline V gene, CDR1 is MNHEY and CDR2 is SVGAGI. V was trimmed by 2 bases and J by 4 bases, leaving 8 bases between them. This CDR3 comprises 13 residues. Clones were read by immunoSEQ multiplex PCR, and TCRdb kept only the in-frame ones, dropping some. Of about 310,000 clones in the sample, roughly 90% are singletons; the top ten hold roughly 0.96%. To note about this clone: Other DNA sequences within the sample encode an identical CDR3.

From the 120-subject validation cohort, which was separate from the approximately 700-subject first cohort, the donors were drawn. The source of this sequence is a man younger than 45 in good health and CMV-seronegative. The genes are TRBV6-5 and TRBJ1-2, with a tentative D call TRBD1 (5 bases). Source material: PBMCs. The CDR3 loop is CASSYRGGYGYTF. In DNA, the CDR3 is TGTGCCAGCAGTTACCGGGGGGGCTATGGCTACACCTTC.